This T cell receptor beta chain was recovered during a study of early T cells in non-severe SARS-CoV-2 infection. Looking at the study overall: Investigators sequenced bulk RNA drawn from unsorted whole blood, and chains remained unpaired.

cDNA molecules, individually, were tagged with unique molecular identifiers. TCRdb reanalysed the 5' RACE reads using MiXCR and keeps one entry per CDR3 protein. The sample has approximately 76,000 distinct CDR3 sequences, over 12% seen once. Germline V CDR1 and CDR2: MNHNY, SVGAGI (reference sequence). The V end was cut by 6 bases, the J end by 5 bases, with 14 bases between. The CDR3 extends over 14 amino acids. This clonotype was found a few times. Its target is unknown. Study-level points and caveats: Anti-spike CD8 specificities were favored by VDJdb matching, whose results missed private and CD4 specificities.

Source material: whole blood. The TCR originated in an adult who was a healthcare worker with PCR-confirmed SARS-CoV-2 infection or an uninfected control (not recorded which). The chain links TRBV6-6 to TRBJ1-5; possibly TRBD1 for D (6 bases). The CDR3 reads CASSVQGEDQPQHF. The DNA of the CDR3 is TGTGCCAGCAGCGTACAGGGTGAGGATCAGCCCCAGCATTTT.